This record looks at one TCR beta chain sequence and its context. What it recognizes is unknown. This entry belongs to a study of T cell clonotyping in hematopoietic cell transplantation. Study-wide results and caveats: Graft donor and pretransplant recipient Inverse Simpson Index values predicted broader posttransplant TCR diversity. Pathologically expanded recipient clonotypes increased progressively from day 30 to day 180 as diversity fell.

This CDR3 has 15 amino acids. Germline V lookup: CDR1 SGDLS, CDR2 YYNGEE. V dropped 0 bases and J dropped 1 base, with 10 bases sitting between them. Profiled with immunoSEQ multiplex PCR; TCRdb holds only in-frame clones, not every one. This table has about 9,300 clones, more than 80% appearing once. Blood collection times were about day -28 and days 30, 100, 180 posttransplant. Sequenced material: PBMCs, taken at the time of graft-versus-host disease after allogeneic stem cell transplant. The V call is TRBV9, the J call TRBJ1-1; D possibly corresponds to TRBD1 (6 bases). The receptor was derived from a male patient aged 60 to 75 who had an allogeneic stem cell transplant from an unrelated donor, so the T cells may come from the graft donor. Some clones in this sample may be carry-over from other donors' samples. The CDR3 DNA reads as TGTGCCAGCAGCGTAGACGCCAGGGGGAACACTGAAGCTTTCTTT. Translating it yields CASSVDARGNTEAFF. Variable domain in full (rest from reference TRBV9 and TRBJ1-1): DSGVTQTPKHLITATGQRVTLRCSPRSGDLSVYWYQQSLDQGLQFLIQYYNGEERAKGNILERFSAQQFPDLHSELNLSSLELGDSALYFCASSVDARGNTEAFFGQGTRLTVV.